Below, 18 T cell receptor beta chains from the same sample are listed, as sequenced in a study of T cells in Graves' hyperthyroidism and ophthalmopathy (dated by TCRdb to the late 2010s). Library construction relied on multiplex PCR. The instrument given in TCRdb is Illumina HiSeq 2000. Amplification of TCR beta CDR3 regions was carried out from RNA transcripts. A first-round RT-PCR of the TCR CDR3 used the HTBI primer set with the Qiagen OneStep RT-PCR kit. The raw public data were reprocessed by TCRdb itself: fastp quality trimming at Q25, MiXCR clonotype calling, in-frame beta chains only. A single entry per CDR3 protein holds the most common genes and DNA from its merged rows. The sample table shows over 650,000 distinct CDR3 sequences, and about a sixth are seen once. The top ten constitute about 8.4% of the sample. The sample comprised blood. The receptors stem from a man in his late teens or twenties with Graves' hyperthyroidism.

This clonotype was seen a handful of times. J is TRBJ2-7 and V is TRBV18, with 16 bases matching TRBD2. V dropped 2 bases and J dropped 1; count of bases not matched to a gene: 5. The CDR3 is 18 residues long. Germline assignment: CDR1 KGHSH and CDR2 LQKENI. The CDR3 region has the DNA TGTGCCAGCTCACCAAGGGGACTAGCGGGAGGGGAATCCTACGAGCAGTACTTC. It encodes CASSPRGLAGGESYEQYF.

This clonotype was counted at least ten times. The chain links TRBV6-5 to TRBJ1-5; weak D call: TRBD1 (5 bases). The CDR3 is 13 amino acids. Germline CDR1 and CDR2: MNHEY and SVGAGI. V was cut by 3 bases and J by 6 bases, with 9 bases left in between. The CDR3 bases are TGTGCCAGCAGTTATGACGGGGCTCAGCCCCAGCATTTT. As protein: CASSYDGAQPQHF.

This clonotype was seen repeatedly, ten times or more. The V call is TRBV5-1, the J call TRBJ2-3; 7 bases are shared with TRBD1. V was pared by 0 bases and J by 5 bases, with 9 bases of the junction left unmatched. The CDR3 spans 16 residues. Germline CDR1 SGHRS, CDR2 YFSETQ. In DNA, the CDR3 is TGCGCCAGCAGCTTGGGAGACAGGGCCCACGGAGATACGCAGTATTTT. Its protein is CASSLGDRAHGDTQYF. Full variable domain (remainder filled in from reference TRBV5-1 and TRBJ2-3): KAGVTQTPRYLIKTRGQQVTLSCSPISGHRSVSWYQQTPGQGLQFLFEYFSETQRNKGNFPGRFSGRQFSNSRSEMNVSTLELGDSALYLCASSLGDRAHGDTQYFGPGTRLTVL.

The chain employs TRBV20-1 and TRBJ2-2; 15 bases match TRBD2. Per germline, CDR1 DFQATT and CDR2 SNEGSKA (reference sequence). V gave up 3 bases and J gave up 4 bases; unmatched junction bases: 6. The CDR3 is 17 amino acids. The CDR3 sequence is CSASGLAGGPGTGELFF. The CDR3 bases are TGCAGTGCTAGTGGACTAGCGGGAGGGCCAGGCACCGGGGAGCTGTTTTTT.

CDR3 nucleotides: TGTGCCATCAGTGAGTCCCAGTACGAGCAGTACTTC. Encoded protein: CAISESQYEQYF. The genes are TRBV10-3 and TRBJ2-7; D not certain. The germline CDR1 and CDR2 sequences are ENHRY and SYGVKD. Trimming stripped 0 bases from V and 4 bases from J, with 4 bases between. The CDR3 contains 12 residues.

This clonotype occurred many times. V is TRBV6-1 and J is TRBJ2-1; 8 bases map to TRBD1. The CDR3 spans 15 residues. V lost 4 bases, J lost 0 bases, and 2 bases stayed unmatched. The V gene's germline CDR1 is MNHNS and CDR2 SASEGT. In DNA form, the CDR3 reads TGTGCCAGCAGTGCGGACAGGGTCTCCTACAATGAGCAGTTCTTC. Amino acid sequence: CASSADRVSYNEQFF.

The chain joins TRBV2 to TRBJ2-1; possibly TRBD1 for D (5 bases). The CDR3 sequence is 13 residues long. The germline gives CDR1 SNHLY, CDR2 FYNNEI. The germline V and J ends were trimmed by 8 bases and 1 base, with 9 bases remaining between them. CDR3 loop: CASADTSYNEQFF. CDR3 nucleotide sequence: TGTGCCAGCGCGGACACGTCCTACAATGAGCAGTTCTTC.

J is TRBJ1-5 and V is TRBV20-1; TRBD1 is a possible D gene (6 bases). This CDR3 is built from 14 residues. V shed 5 bases and J shed 0 bases, with 11 bases lying between them. CDR1 DFQATT and CDR2 SNEGSKA come from the germline V gene (reference sequence). The CDR3 loop reads CSAVQGYSNQPQHF. The CDR3 coding sequence is TGCAGTGCTGTTCAGGGGTATAGCAATCAGCCCCAGCATTTT.

CDR3 loop: CASSRSFSGRGDTQYF. The CDR3 bases are TGTGCCAGCAGCCGCTCGTTTAGCGGGAGAGGAGATACGCAGTATTTT. V usage is TRBV3-1 and J usage is TRBJ2-3; the match to TRBD2 covers 9 bases. The CDR3 length is 16 residues. Germline V gives CDR1 LGHDT, CDR2 YNNKEL (reference sequence). V was clipped by 4 bases and J by 5 bases; unmatched bases: 10.

This clonotype was observed many times. The chain couples TRBV30 to TRBJ1-1; D gene uncertain. This CDR3 is 12 amino acids long. The V gene's germline CDR1 is GTSNPN and CDR2 SVGIG (reference sequence). Trimming stripped 2 bases from V and 6 bases from J, with 10 bases between. CDR3: CAWSRQEAEAFF. CDR3 in DNA: TGTGCCTGGAGTCGGCAGGAGGCTGAAGCTTTCTTT.

The J gene is TRBJ2-2, the V gene TRBV7-3; 9 bases are shared with TRBD2. There are 15 residues in the CDR3. J gave up 4 bases and V 7 bases, and 7 bases lay outside the gene matches. In germline, CDR1 is SGHTA, CDR2 FQGTGA. This chain's CDR3 is CASTPSSGTTGELFF. DNA for the CDR3: TGTGCCAGCACCCCCTCTAGCGGGACCACCGGGGAGCTGTTTTTT. The entire variable domain, with the rest obtained from reference TRBV7-3 and TRBJ2-2, is as follows: GAGVSQTPSNKVTEKGKYVELRCDPISGHTALYWYRQSLGQGPEFLIYFQGTGAADDSGLPNDRFFAVRPEGSVSTLKIQRTERGDSAVYLCASTPSSGTTGELFFGEGSRLTVL.

On this clonotype itself: A clone one base away is much larger, so this may be a read error. The chain has TRBV28 and TRBJ1-5, with D maybe TRBD1 (5 bases). The germline V and J ends were trimmed by 3 bases and 7 bases, with 22 bases remaining between them. CDR3 length: 17 amino acids. CDR1 MDHEN and CDR2 SYDVKM come from the germline V gene. In DNA, the CDR3 is TGTGCCAGCAGTTTTGCCCTGGCCGTACAGGCGAAACAGCCCCAGCATTTT. It is translated as CASSFALAVQAKQPQHF.

The chain couples TRBV7-8 to TRBJ2-2; D remains ambiguous. Between the trimmed V and J ends, which lost 0 bases and 6 bases, there was a span of 11 bases. The V gene's germline CDR1 is SGHVS and CDR2 FQNEAQ. This CDR3 has 15 residues. CDR3 amino acids: CASSLALEWAGELFF. As DNA, the CDR3 is TGTGCCAGCAGCTTAGCCCTAGAATGGGCCGGGGAGCTGTTTTTT.

The V gene is TRBV4-1, the J gene TRBJ1-1, with D possibly TRBD1 on 6 matching bases. The CDR3 consists of 14 residues. Per the germline V gene, CDR1 is MGHRA and CDR2 is YSYEKL. Trimming cost V 0 bases and J 6 bases, with 11 bases left between them. The CDR3, as DNA: TGCGCCAGCAGCCAAGATTGGGCAGGGGCTGAAGCTTTCTTT. Translation gives CASSQDWAGAEAFF.

This chain joins TRBV7-9 and TRBJ1-1; unclear D gene. The CDR3 is made up of 10 amino acids. Trimming shortened V by 2 bases and J by 8 bases, and 3 bases separated the two germline ends. From germline, CDR1 is SEHNR and CDR2 FQNEAQ (reference sequence). The CDR3 DNA reads TGTGCCAGCAGCTTATGGGAAGCTTTCTTT. Amino acids: CASSLWEAFF.

The rearrangement joins TRBV25-1 to TRBJ2-7; the D gene could be TRBD1 or TRBD2 (5 bases each). Germline CDR1 and CDR2: MGHDK and SYGVNS. This CDR3 spans 13 amino acids. Trimming took 2 bases from V and 4 from J, leaving 9 bases between them. The CDR3 DNA reads as TGTGCCAGCAGTGAACCGGGGCGATACGAGCAGTACTTC. It codes for CASSEPGRYEQYF.

In this sample, this clonotype turned up many times. Here the CDR3 reads CASSLEGEAFF. The DNA of the CDR3 is TGCGCCAGCAGCTTGGAAGGTGAAGCTTTCTTT. This chain connects TRBV5-1 to TRBJ1-1; D is unclear. Deletions cut 0 bases from V and 7 bases from J, with 4 bases between. The CDR3 runs 11 residues. CDR1 is SGHRS and CDR2 is YFSETQ in the germline V gene.

The chain employs TRBV3-1 and TRBJ2-7, with 9 positions matching TRBD2. Germline CDR1 is LGHDT and CDR2 is YNNKEL (reference sequence). V gave up 5 bases and J gave up 1 base; unmatched junction bases: 3. This CDR3 has 14 residues. The CDR3 nucleotides are TGTGCCAGCAGCGTAGCGGGAGTTTCCTACGAGCAGTACTTC. This encodes CASSVAGVSYEQYF.